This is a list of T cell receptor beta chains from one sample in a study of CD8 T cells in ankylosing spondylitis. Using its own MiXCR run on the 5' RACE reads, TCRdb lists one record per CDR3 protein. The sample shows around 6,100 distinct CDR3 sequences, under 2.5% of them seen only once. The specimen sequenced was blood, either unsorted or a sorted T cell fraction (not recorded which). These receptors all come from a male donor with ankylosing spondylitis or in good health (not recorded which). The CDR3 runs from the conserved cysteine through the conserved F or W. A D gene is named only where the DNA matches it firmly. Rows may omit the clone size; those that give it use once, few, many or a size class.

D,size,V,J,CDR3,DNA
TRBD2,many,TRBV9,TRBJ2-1,CASSVDLADNEQFF,TGTGCCAGCAGCGTAGACCTAGCGGACAATGAGCAGTTCTTC
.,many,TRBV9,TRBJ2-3,CASSPGQGIGTDTQYF,TGTGCCAGCAGCCCCGGGCAGGGTATTGGCACAGATACGCAGTATTTT
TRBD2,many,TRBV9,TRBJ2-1,CASTPGTSGTYEQFF,TGTGCCAGCACCCCGGGGACTAGCGGGACTTATGAGCAGTTCTTC
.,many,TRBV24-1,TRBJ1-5,CATTRQVPPYQPQHF,TGTGCCACCACACGGCAGGTGCCACCCTATCAGCCCCAGCATTTT
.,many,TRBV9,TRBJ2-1,CASSVGTGRGNEQFF,TGTGCCAGCAGCGTAGGCACAGGGAGGGGAAATGAGCAGTTCTTC
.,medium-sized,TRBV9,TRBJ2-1,CASSANEGGAYNEQFF,TGTGCCAGCAGCGCAAACGAGGGGGGAGCGTACAATGAGCAGTTCTTC
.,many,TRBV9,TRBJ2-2,CASSNTGELFF,TGTGCCAGCTCCAACACCGGGGAGCTGTTTTTT
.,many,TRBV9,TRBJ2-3,CASSGGRQAPTDTQYF,TGTGCCAGCAGCGGCGGGAGACAGGCACCCACAGATACGCAGTATTTT
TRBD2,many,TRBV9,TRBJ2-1,CASSPFPSSGGSYNEQFF,TGTGCCAGCAGCCCCTTCCCGTCTAGCGGTGGGTCCTACAATGAGCAGTTCTTC
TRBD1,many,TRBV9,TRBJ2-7,CASSIGTGGYEQYF,TGTGCCAGCAGCATAGGGACAGGGGGTTACGAGCAGTACTTC
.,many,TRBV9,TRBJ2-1,CASSPDRNEQFF,TGTGCCAGCAGCCCGGACAGAAATGAGCAGTTCTTC
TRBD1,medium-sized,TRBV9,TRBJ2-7,CASSNSAGGYEQYF,TGTGCCAGCAGCAACTCGGCAGGGGGATACGAGCAGTACTTC
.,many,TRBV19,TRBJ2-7,CASITDWGLGQYF,TGTGCCAGTATTACGGATTGGGGCCTAGGGCAGTACTTC
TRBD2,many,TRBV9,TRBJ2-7,CASSVESRLAGEPYEQYF,TGTGCCAGCAGCGTAGAATCAAGACTAGCGGGAGAGCCCTACGAGCAGTACTTC
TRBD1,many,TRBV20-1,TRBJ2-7,CSASGTGVREQYF,TGCAGTGCTTCCGGGACAGGGGTTCGGGAGCAGTACTTC
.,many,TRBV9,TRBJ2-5,CASSVDGEETQYF,TGTGCCAGCAGCGTAGACGGGGAAGAGACCCAGTACTTC
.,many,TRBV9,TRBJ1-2,CASSVAGQGGGYTF,TGTGCCAGCAGCGTAGCAGGCCAGGGAGGAGGCTACACCTTC
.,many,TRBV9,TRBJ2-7,CASSVGFWDAEAEQYF,TGTGCCAGCAGCGTCGGGTTTTGGGACGCCGAAGCCGAGCAGTACTTC
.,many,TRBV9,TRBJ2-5,CASSTRWGDQETQYF,TGTGCCAGCAGCACCCGCTGGGGAGATCAAGAGACCCAGTACTTC
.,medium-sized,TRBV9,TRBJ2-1,CASSAPPYGASYNEQFF,TGTGCCAGCAGCGCCCCTCCGTACGGGGCCTCCTACAATGAGCAGTTCTTC
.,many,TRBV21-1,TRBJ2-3,CASSAPYSFSTDTQYF,TGTGCCAGCAGTGCCCCCTACTCTTTTTCCACAGATACGCAGTATTTT
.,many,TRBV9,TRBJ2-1,CASSPFGRSSYNEQFF,TGTGCCAGCAGCCCCTTTGGACGGAGCTCCTACAATGAGCAGTTCTTC
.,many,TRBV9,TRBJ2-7,CASSVEKASVTYEQYF,TGTGCCAGCAGCGTAGAAAAGGCTAGCGTTACCTACGAGCAGTACTTC
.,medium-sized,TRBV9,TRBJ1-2,CASSAGDGGNYGYTF,TGTGCCAGCAGCGCGGGGGACGGAGGTAACTATGGCTACACCTTC
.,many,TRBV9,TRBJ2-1,CASSVVDGLTSYNEQFF,TGTGCCAGCAGCGTAGTGGACGGCCTGACATCCTACAATGAGCAGTTCTTC
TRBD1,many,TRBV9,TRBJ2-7,CASSGRTGGIDEQYF,TGTGCCAGCAGCGGCCGGACAGGGGGCATCGACGAGCAGTACTTC
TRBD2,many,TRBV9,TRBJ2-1,CASSPHWRETYNEQFF,TGTGCCAGCAGCCCACATTGGCGGGAGACGTACAATGAGCAGTTCTTC
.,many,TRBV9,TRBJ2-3,CASSVVLAGDTQYF,TGTGCCAGCAGCGTAGTTCTAGCAGGAGATACGCAGTATTTT
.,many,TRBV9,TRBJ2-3,CASSVAGHTTDTQYF,TGTGCCAGCAGCGTAGCGGGACATACCACAGATACGCAGTATTTT
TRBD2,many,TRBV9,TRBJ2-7,CASSVEASGDEQYF,TGTGCCAGCAGCGTAGAGGCTAGCGGGGACGAGCAGTACTTC
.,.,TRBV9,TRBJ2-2,CASSVDGFANTGELFF,TGTGCCAGCAGCGTAGATGGATTCGCGAACACCGGGGAGCTGTTTTTT
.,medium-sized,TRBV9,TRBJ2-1,CASSVVSGGGYNEQFF,TGTGCCAGCAGCGTAGTATCAGGGGGGGGCTACAATGAGCAGTTCTTC
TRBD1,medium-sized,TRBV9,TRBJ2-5,CASSGLDRGSKTQYF,TGTGCCAGCAGCGGACTGGACAGGGGATCGAAGACCCAGTACTTC
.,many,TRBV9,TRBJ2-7,CASSVAAGPTYEQYF,TGTGCCAGCAGCGTAGCGGCAGGACCCACCTACGAGCAGTACTTC
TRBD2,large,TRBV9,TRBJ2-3,CASSAFSGSPTDTQYF,TGTGCCAGCAGCGCATTCAGCGGGAGTCCCACAGATACGCAGTATTTT
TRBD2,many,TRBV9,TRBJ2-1,CASSVAGMTSGSSYNEQFF,TGTGCCAGCAGCGTAGCTGGGATGACTAGCGGGAGCTCCTACAATGAGCAGTTCTTC
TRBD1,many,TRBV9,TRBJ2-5,CASSADRGAETQYF,TGTGCCAGCAGCGCGGACAGGGGGGCAGAGACCCAGTACTTC
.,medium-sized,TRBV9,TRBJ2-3,CASSPSRVAQYF,TGTGCCAGCAGCCCCTCGAGGGTAGCGCAGTATTTT
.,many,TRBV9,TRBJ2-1,CASSVGDTQYNEQFF,TGTGCCAGCAGCGTAGGGGACACCCAATACAATGAGCAGTTCTTC
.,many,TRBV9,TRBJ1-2,CASSAGTALESNYGYTF,TGTGCCAGCAGCGCCGGGACCGCCCTCGAGTCTAACTATGGCTACACCTTC
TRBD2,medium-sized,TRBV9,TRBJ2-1,CASSSGGLAGVREQFF,TGTGCCAGCAGCTCAGGAGGACTAGCGGGAGTGAGGGAGCAGTTCTTC
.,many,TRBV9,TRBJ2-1,CASSVVAGNNEQFF,TGTGCCAGCAGCGTAGTTGCGGGCAACAATGAGCAGTTCTTC
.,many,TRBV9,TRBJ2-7,CASSPGTSYEQYF,TGTGCCAGCAGCCCCGGGACCTCCTACGAGCAGTACTTC
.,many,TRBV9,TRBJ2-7,CASSVGRDFEQYF,TGTGCCAGCAGCGTAGGGCGGGATTTCGAGCAGTACTTC
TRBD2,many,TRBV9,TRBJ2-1,CASSEGSGRAYNEQFF,TGTGCCAGCAGCGAGGGTAGCGGGAGGGCCTACAATGAGCAGTTCTTC
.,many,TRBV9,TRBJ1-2,CASSRQGLKNYGYTF,TGTGCCAGCAGCCGGCAGGGCTTAAAGAACTATGGCTACACCTTC
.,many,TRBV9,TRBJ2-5,CASSVDWKTQYF,TGTGCCAGCAGCGTAGACTGGAAGACCCAGTACTTC
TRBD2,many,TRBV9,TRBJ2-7,CASSVGASGTYEQYF,TGTGCCAGCAGCGTAGGGGCTAGCGGTACCTACGAGCAGTACTTC